The clone carrying this TCR beta chain appeared once. This sample stems from a study of blood T cell repertoires in COVID-19. Turning to the study itself: The United States, Italy and Spain provided the acute and convalescent COVID-19 samples. T cells, B-cell-depleted T cells, or PBMCs provided the cDNA or gDNA that served as material.

Losses at the gene ends were 2 bases for V and 6 bases for J; bases not matched to a gene: 10. The CDR3 is 16 amino acids. In germline, CDR1 is LGHDT, CDR2 YNNKEL (reference sequence). Authors' data handling: Counts of nucleated cells, estimated from reference gene primer amplification, were obtained. Sequenced by immunoSEQ multiplex PCR; TCRdb stores in-frame clones only, minus some. For V, J and clone size, that table is used; D and trimming come from the DNA. The sample yields more than 95,000 clones, 75% to 85% seen once. The sample taken for sequencing was peripheral blood. The TCR originated in a woman between 70 and 85 years old with acute or convalescent COVID-19. This chain joins TRBV3-1 (or the pseudogene TRBV3-2) and TRBJ2-7; 10 nucleotides agree with TRBD2. This CDR3 is CASSQNGLAGVSEQYF. DNA for the CDR3: TGTGCCAGCAGCCAAAATGGTCTAGCGGGGGTCTCCGAGCAGTACTTC.